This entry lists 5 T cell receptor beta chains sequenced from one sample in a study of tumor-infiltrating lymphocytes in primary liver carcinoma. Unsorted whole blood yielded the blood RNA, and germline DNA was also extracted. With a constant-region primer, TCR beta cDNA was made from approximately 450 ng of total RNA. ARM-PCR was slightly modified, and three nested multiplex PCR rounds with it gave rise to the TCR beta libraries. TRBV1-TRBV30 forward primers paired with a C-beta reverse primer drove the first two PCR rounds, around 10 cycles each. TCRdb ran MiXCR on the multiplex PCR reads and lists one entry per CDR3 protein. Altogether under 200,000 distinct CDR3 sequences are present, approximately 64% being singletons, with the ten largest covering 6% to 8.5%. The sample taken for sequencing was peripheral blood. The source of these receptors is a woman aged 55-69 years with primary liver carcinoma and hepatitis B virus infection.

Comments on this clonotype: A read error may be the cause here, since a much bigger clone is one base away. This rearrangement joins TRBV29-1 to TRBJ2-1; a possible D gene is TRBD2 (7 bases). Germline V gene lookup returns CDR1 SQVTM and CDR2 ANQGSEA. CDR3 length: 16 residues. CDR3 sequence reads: CSAEWGGVRGVNEQFF. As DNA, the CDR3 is TGCAGCGCTGAATGGGGGGGCGTTCGAGGGGTAAATGAGCAGTTCTTC.

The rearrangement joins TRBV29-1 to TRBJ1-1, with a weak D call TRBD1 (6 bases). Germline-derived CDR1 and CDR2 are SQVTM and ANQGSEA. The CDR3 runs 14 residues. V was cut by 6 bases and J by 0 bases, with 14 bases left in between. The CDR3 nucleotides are TGCAGCGTCTCAGAGGGGGGAATGAACACTGAAGCTTTCTTT. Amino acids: CSVSEGGMNTEAFF.

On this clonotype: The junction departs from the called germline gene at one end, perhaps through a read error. Here the CDR3 reads CASRLWAQETQYF. CDR3 bases: TGCGCCAGCAGATTGTGGGCACAAGAGACCCAGTACTTC. The rearrangement uses TRBV5-5 and TRBJ2-5; the D is unclear. The CDR3 has 13 residues. Germline V gene sequence: CDR1 SGHKS, CDR2 YYEKEE (reference sequence).

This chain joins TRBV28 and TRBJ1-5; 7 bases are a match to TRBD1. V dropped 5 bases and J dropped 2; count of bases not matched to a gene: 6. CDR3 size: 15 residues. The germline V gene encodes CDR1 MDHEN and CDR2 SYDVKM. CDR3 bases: TGTGCCAGCAGTACGCGGCAGGGGGGCAATCAGCCCCAGCATTTT. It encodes CASSTRQGGNQPQHF.

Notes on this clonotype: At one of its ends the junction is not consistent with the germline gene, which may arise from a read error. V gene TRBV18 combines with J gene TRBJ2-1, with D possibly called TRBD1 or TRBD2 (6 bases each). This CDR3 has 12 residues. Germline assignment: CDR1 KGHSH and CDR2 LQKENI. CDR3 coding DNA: TGTGCCAGCTCACCCGGGGGCGATGAGAAGTTCTTC. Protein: CASSPGGDEKFF. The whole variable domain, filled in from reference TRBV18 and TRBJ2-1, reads NAGVMQNPRHLVRRRGQEARLRCSPMKGHSHVYWYRQLPEEGLKFMVYLQKENIIDESGMPKERFSAEFPKEGPSILRIQQVVRGDSAAYFCASSPGGDEKFFGPGTRLTVL.